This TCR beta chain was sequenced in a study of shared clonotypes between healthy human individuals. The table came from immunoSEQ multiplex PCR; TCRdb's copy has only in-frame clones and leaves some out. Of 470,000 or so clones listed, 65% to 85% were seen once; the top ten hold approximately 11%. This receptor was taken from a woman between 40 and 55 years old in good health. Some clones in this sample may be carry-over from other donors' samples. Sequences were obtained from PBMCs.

The CDR3 sequence is CASSASYEQYF. The CDR3 nucleotides read TGTGCCAGCAGCGCATCCTACGAGCAGTACTTC. V and J are TRBV7-9 and TRBJ2-7; the D is unclear. This CDR3 region has 11 residues. From germline, CDR1 is SEHNR and CDR2 FQNEAQ (reference sequence). Trimming removed 5 bases from V and 1 base from J, with 3 bases in between.